The entry below describes one TCR beta chain. This record belongs to a study of OX40 agonist ivuxolimab in advanced cancers. Whole-study context: Partial responses were achieved by three patients, of whom one had hepatocellular carcinoma and two had cutaneous melanoma.

Using immunoSEQ multiplex PCR, the repertoire was profiled, and TCRdb retains in-frame clones only, with some absent. The sample yields tens of thousands of clones, 80% to 90% seen once. V lost 2 bases and J lost 0, with 10 bases in between. The CDR3 extends over 15 amino acids. Germline CDR1 reads MNHEY; CDR2 reads SVGAGI. The material was CD4+ or CD8+ T cells sorted from blood, obtained in a trial of the OX40 agonist ivuxolimab. This rearrangement joins TRBV6-5 to TRBJ1-1; D gene unclear. The sequence derives from an adult with an advanced solid tumor such as melanoma, head and neck, liver or kidney cancer. CDR3 protein: CASSYRRELNTEAFF. The CDR3 DNA reads as TGTGCCAGCAGTTACCGGCGGGAATTGAACACTGAAGCTTTCTTT.